This T cell receptor beta chain originates from a study of cytomegalovirus exposure and HLA in healthy donors. Overall study: A prior analysis found about 110 million unique TCR beta sequences from roughly 180 million T cells. Whole-study results and caveats: In a later analysis, several top co-occurrence clusters appeared linked to parvovirus B19, influenza, CMV and Epstein-Barr virus.

The primer mix had 60 Vbeta and 13 Jbeta primers. Data came from immunoSEQ multiplex PCR; TCRdb stores just in-frame clones and leaves some out. This table holds about 160,000 clones, around 80% found once. The CDR3 is made up of 13 amino acids. Trimming cost V 0 bases and J 12 bases, with 14 bases left between them. CDR1 SGHTA and CDR2 FQGNSA come from the germline V gene. This clone was detected once. Antigen unknown. V is TRBV7-2 and J is TRBJ1-2; D not resolved. The TCR originated in a male donor in good health and CMV-seropositive. What was sequenced was PBMCs. The CDR3 region has the DNA TGTGCCAGCAGCTTAGCCTCCACGCGTTCTCACACCTTC. This sequence encodes CASSLASTRSHTF. Complete variable domain (other parts from reference TRBV7-2 and TRBJ1-2): GAGVSQSPSNKVTEKGKDVELRCDPISGHTALYWYRQSLGQGLEFLIYFQGNSAPDKSGLPSDRFSAERTGGSVSTLTIQRTQQEDSAVYLCASSLASTRSHTFGSGTRLTVV.